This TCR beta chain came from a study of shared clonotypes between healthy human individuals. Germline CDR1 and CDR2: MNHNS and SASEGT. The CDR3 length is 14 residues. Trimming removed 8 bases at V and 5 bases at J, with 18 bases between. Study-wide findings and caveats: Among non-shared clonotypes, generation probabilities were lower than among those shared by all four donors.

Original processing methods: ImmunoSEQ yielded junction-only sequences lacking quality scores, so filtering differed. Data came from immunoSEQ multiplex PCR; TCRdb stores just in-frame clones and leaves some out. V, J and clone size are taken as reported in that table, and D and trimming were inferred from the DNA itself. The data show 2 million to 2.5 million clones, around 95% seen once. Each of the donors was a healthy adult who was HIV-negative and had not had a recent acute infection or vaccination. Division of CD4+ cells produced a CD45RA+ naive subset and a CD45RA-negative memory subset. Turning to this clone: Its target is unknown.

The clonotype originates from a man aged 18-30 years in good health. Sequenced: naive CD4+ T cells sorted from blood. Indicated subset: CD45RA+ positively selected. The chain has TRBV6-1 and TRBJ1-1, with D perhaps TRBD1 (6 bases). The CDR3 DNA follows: TGTGCCAGCGGGGGAAAACAGGGATGGACTGAAGCTTTCTTT. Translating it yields CASGGKQGWTEAFF.